These 6 T cell receptor beta chains share one sample of origin, sequenced in a study of cytomegalovirus exposure and HLA in healthy donors. Researchers ran the PCR with 60 Vbeta and 13 Jbeta primers. The repertoire was sequenced with immunoSEQ multiplex PCR; TCRdb's copy has only in-frame clones and lacks some. Of fewer than 75,000 clones detected, 80% appear once; the ten largest clones hold approximately 4.3%. The material sequenced was PBMCs. The receptor set was obtained from a woman younger than 45 in good health and CMV-seronegative.

J is TRBJ2-5 and V is TRBV11-2; D is perhaps TRBD2 (5 bases). Per the germline V gene, CDR1 is SGHAT and CDR2 is FQNNGV. V was shortened by 3 bases and J by 3 bases, with 11 bases between the two germline ends. The CDR3 extends over 14 amino acids. For the CDR3, the DNA is TGTGCCAGCAGCTTGTCGGGGTTAAAAGAGACCCAGTACTTC. Translation: CASSLSGLKETQYF.

This chain uses TRBV10-3 with TRBJ2-3; D remains unclear. The germline V gene has CDR1 ENHRY and CDR2 SYGVKD. The CDR3 extends over 14 amino acids. The V and J ends lost 6 bases and 0 bases respectively, with 10 bases between them. The CDR3, as DNA: TGTGCCATCAGGATAACACAGAGCACAGATACGCAGTATTTT. This encodes CAIRITQSTDTQYF.

J is TRBJ1-1 and V is TRBV25-1, with D unclear. CDR3 length: 12 residues. Germline CDR1 is MGHDK and CDR2 is SYGVNS. V was shortened by 6 bases and J by 3 bases, with 8 bases between the two germline ends. The CDR3 spells CASRERYTEAFF. CDR3 DNA: TGTGCCAGCAGGGAACGGTACACTGAAGCTTTCTTT.

The chain is built from TRBV4-1 and TRBJ2-1, with a weak D call TRBD2 (6 bases). The CDR3 totals 14 residues. The V end lost 2 bases, the J end lost 2 bases, and 7 bases lay between the germline ends. The germline CDR1 and CDR2 sequences are MGHRA and YSYEKL. The CDR3 DNA follows: TGCGCCAGCAGCCAAACGGGGGCCTACAATGAGCAGTTCTTC. Protein sequence: CASSQTGAYNEQFF.

The rearrangement links TRBV9 to TRBJ2-1; 8 nucleotides agree with TRBD1. CDR1 and CDR2 from the germline V gene are SGDLS and YYNGEE. The V gene end was trimmed by 4 bases and the J gene end by 4 bases; junction bases not matched to a gene: 7. The CDR3 runs to 15 residues. CDR3 sequence: CASSLGQGWYNEQFF. As DNA, the CDR3 is TGTGCCAGCAGCTTAGGACAGGGCTGGTACAATGAGCAGTTCTTC.

The J gene is TRBJ2-7, the V gene TRBV4-3, with 10 bases that match TRBD2. V lost 0 bases and J lost 3; bases outside the gene matches: 5. This CDR3 has 16 amino acids. Germline V gene lookup returns CDR1 LGHNA and CDR2 YSLEER. The CDR3: CASSQEITSGIYEQYF. The CDR3 region has the DNA TGCGCCAGCAGCCAAGAAATCACTAGCGGGATCTACGAGCAGTACTTC.